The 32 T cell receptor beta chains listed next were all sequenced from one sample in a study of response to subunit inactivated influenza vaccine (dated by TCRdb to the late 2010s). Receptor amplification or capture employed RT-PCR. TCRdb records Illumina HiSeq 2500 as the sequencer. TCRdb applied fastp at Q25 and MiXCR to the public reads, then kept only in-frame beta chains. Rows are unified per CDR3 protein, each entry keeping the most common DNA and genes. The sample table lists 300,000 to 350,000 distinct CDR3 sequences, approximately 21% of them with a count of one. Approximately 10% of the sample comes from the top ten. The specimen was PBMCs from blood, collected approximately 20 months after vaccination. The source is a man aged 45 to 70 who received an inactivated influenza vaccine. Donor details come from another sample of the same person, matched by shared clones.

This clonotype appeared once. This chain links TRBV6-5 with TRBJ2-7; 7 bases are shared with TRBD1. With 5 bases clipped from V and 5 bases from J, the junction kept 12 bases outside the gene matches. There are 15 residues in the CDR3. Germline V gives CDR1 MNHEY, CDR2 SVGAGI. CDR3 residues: CASSHKTGQHHEQYF. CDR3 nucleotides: TGTGCCAGCAGTCACAAGACAGGGCAGCACCACGAGCAGTACTTC.

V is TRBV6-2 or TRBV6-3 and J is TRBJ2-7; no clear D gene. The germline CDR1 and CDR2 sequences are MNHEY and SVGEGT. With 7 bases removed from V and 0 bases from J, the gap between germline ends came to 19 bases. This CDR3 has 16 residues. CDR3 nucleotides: TGTGCCAGCACCACCGGAATGGGCAGATTCTCCTACGAGCAGTACTTC. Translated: CASTTGMGRFSYEQYF.

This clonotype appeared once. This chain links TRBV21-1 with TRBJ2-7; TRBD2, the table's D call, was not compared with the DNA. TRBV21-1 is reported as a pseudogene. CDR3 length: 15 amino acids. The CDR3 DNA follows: TGTGCCAGCAGCAAAGAGGAGGGATTCTCCTACGAGCAGTACTTC. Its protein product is CASSKEEGFSYEQYF.

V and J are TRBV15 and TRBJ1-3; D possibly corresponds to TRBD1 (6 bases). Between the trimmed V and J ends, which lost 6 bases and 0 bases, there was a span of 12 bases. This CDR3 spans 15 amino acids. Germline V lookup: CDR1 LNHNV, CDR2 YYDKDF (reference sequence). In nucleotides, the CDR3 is TGTGCCACCAGTCAGGGGACGTTCTCTGGAAACACCATATATTTT. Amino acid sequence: CATSQGTFSGNTIYF.

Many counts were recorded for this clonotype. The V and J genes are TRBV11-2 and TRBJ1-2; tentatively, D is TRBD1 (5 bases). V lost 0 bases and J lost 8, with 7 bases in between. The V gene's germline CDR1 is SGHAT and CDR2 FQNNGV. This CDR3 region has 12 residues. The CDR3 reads CASSLDTGGYTF. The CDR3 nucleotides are TGTGCCAGCAGCTTAGATACAGGCGGCTACACCTTC.

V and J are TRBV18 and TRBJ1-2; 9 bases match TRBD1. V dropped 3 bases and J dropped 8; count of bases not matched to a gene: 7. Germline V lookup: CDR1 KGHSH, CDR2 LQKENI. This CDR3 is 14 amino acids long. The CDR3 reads CASSPGQGPVGYTF. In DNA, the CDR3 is TGTGCCAGCTCACCCGGACAGGGGCCGGTAGGCTACACCTTC.

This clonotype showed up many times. DNA for the CDR3: TGCAGTGCTAGAGTCCCCGGTTCACAGTATCAGCCCCAGCATTTT. Translation: CSARVPGSQYQPQHF. V and J are TRBV20-1 and TRBJ1-5; D is ambiguous. Trimming left V 1 base short and J 5 bases short, with 15 bases between. This CDR3 contains 15 residues. Germline V gene lookup returns CDR1 DFQATT and CDR2 SNEGSKA (reference sequence).

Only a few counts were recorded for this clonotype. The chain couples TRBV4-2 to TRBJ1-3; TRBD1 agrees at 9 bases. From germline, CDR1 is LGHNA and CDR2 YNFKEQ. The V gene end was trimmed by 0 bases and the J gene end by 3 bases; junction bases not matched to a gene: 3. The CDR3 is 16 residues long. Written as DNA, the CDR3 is TGTGCCAGCAGCCAAGACGACAGGGGGTTTGGAAACACCATATATTTT. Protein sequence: CASSQDDRGFGNTIYF.

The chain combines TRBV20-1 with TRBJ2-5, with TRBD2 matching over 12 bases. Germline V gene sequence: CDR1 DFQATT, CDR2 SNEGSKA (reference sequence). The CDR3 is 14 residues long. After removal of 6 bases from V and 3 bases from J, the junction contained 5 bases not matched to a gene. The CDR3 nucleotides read TGCAGTGCCCTTAGACTAGCGGGAGAAGAGACCCAGTACTTC. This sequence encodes CSALRLAGEETQYF.

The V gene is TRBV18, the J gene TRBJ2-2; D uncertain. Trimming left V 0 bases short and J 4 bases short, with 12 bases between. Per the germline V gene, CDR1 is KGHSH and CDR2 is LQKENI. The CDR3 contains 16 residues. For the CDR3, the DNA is TGTGCCAGCTCACCACCGTCGCTGGTCGGCACCGGGGAGCTGTTTTTT. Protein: CASSPPSLVGTGELFF.

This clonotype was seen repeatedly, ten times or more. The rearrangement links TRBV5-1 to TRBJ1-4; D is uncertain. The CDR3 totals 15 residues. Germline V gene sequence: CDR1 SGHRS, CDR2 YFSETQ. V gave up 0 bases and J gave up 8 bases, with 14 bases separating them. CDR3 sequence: CASSLGGSGGEKLFF. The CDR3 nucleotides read TGCGCCAGCAGCTTGGGCGGCTCTGGAGGGGAAAAACTGTTTTTT.

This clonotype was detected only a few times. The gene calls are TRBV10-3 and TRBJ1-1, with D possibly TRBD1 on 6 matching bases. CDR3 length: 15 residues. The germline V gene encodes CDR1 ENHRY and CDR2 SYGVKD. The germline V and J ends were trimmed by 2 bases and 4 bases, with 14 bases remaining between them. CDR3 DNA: TGTGCCATCAGTGAGGGGGGCTCAGCGGGCACTGAAGCTTTCTTT. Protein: CAISEGGSAGTEAFF.

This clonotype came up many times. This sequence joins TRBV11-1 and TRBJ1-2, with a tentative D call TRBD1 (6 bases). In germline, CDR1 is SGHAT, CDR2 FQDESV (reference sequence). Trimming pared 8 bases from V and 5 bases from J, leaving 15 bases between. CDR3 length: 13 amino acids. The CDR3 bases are TGTGCCAGCGCCACAAACAGGGAGTATGGCTACACCTTC. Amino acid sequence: CASATNREYGYTF.

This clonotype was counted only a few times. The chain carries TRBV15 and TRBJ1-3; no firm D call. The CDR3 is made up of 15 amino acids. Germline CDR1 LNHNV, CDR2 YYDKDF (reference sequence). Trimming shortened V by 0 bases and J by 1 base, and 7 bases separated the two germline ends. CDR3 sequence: CATSRDLESGNTIYF. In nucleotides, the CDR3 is TGTGCCACCAGCAGAGATCTCGAATCTGGAAACACCATATATTTT.

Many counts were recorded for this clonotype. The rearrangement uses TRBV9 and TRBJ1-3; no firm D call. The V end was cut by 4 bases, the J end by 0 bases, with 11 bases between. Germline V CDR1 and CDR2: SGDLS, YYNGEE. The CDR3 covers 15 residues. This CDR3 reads CASSHRDLSGNTIYF. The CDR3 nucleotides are TGTGCCAGCAGCCATAGAGACCTCTCTGGAAACACCATATATTTT.

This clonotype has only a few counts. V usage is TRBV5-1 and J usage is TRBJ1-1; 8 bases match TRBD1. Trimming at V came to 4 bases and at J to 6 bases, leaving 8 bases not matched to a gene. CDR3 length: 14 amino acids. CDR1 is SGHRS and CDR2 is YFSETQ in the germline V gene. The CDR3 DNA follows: TGCGCCAGCAGCGAGGGACAGGAGGCGTCTGAAGCTTTCTTT. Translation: CASSEGQEASEAFF.

The CDR3: CASSVRAGVYEQYF. In DNA form, the CDR3 reads TGTGCCAGCAGCGTACGAGCGGGAGTCTACGAGCAGTACTTC. This chain joins TRBV9 and TRBJ2-7; TRBD2 agrees at 8 bases. From germline, CDR1 is SGDLS and CDR2 YYNGEE. Trimming took 1 base from V and 3 from J; bases not matched to a gene: 3. This CDR3 spans 14 amino acids.

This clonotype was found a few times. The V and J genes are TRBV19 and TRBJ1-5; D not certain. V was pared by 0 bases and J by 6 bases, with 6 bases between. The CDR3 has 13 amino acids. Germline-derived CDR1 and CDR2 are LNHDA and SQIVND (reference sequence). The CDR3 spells CASSIEAGQPQHF. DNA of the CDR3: TGTGCCAGTAGTATAGAGGCGGGTCAGCCCCAGCATTTT.

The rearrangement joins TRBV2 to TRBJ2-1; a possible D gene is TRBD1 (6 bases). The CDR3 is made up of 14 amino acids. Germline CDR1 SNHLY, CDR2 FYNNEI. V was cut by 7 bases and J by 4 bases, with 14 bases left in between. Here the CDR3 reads CASTRSQGYNEQFF. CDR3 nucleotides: TGTGCCAGCACGAGGAGCCAGGGGTACAATGAGCAGTTCTTC.

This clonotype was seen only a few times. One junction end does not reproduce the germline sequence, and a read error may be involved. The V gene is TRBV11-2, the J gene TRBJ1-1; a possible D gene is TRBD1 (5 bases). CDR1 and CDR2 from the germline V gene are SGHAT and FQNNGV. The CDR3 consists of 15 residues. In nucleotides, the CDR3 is TGTGCCAGCAGCAGAGAGGGACTGATAAACACTGAAGTTTTCTTT. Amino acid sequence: CASSREGLINTEVFF.

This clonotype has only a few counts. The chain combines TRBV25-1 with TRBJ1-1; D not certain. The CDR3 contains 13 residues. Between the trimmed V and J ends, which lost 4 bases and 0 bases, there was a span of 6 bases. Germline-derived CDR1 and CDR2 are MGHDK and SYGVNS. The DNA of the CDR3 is TGTGCCAGCAGTGGGCTTTTGAACACTGAAGCTTTCTTT. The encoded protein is CASSGLLNTEAFF.

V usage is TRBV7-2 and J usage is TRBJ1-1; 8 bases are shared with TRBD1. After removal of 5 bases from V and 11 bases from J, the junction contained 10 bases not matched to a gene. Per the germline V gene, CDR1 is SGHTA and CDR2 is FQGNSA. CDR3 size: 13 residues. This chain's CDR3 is CASSIAWTGRAFF. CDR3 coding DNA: TGTGCCAGCAGCATCGCCTGGACAGGGAGGGCTTTCTTT.

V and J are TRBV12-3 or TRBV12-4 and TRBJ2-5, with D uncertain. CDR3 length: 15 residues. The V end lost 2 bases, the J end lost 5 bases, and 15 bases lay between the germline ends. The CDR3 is CASSLTLTPGETQYF. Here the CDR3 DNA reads TGTGCCAGCAGTTTAACGCTTACGCCCGGGGAGACCCAGTACTTC.

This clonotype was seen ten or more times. In DNA form, the CDR3 reads TGTGCCAGCAGCGTAGGAACAACGTACCAAGAGACCCAGTACTTC. Translating gives CASSVGTTYQETQYF. The rearrangement joins TRBV9 to TRBJ2-5; D uncertain. V was cut by 0 bases and J by 0 bases, with 9 bases left in between. The germline gives CDR1 SGDLS, CDR2 YYNGEE. The CDR3 is 15 amino acids.

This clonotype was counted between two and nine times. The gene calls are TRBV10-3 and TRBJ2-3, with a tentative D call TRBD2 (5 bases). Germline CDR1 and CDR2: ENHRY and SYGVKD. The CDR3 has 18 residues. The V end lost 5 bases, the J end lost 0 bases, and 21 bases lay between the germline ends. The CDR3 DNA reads TGTGCCATCAGTCTTGCCTATGCAGCGGACCCGAGCACAGATACGCAGTATTTT. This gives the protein CAISLAYAADPSTDTQYF.

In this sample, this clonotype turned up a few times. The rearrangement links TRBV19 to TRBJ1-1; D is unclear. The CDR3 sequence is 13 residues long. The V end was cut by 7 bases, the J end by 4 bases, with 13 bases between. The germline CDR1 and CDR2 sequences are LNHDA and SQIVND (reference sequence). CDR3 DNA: TGTGCCAGTATTGGCAGGCTGGGCACTGAAGCTTTCTTT. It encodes CASIGRLGTEAFF.

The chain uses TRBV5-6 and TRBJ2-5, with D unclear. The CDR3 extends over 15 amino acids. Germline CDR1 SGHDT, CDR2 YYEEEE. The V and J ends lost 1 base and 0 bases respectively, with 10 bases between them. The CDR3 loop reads CASSLTAAYQETQYF. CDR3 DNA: TGTGCCAGCAGCTTGACAGCAGCGTACCAAGAGACCCAGTACTTC.

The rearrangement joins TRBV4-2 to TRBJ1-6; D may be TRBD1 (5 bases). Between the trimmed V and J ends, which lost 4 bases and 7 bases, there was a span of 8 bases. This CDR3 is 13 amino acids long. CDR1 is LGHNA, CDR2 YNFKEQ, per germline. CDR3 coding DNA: TGTGCCAGCAGCCGGGGCCAAAATTCACCCCTCCACTTT. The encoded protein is CASSRGQNSPLHF.

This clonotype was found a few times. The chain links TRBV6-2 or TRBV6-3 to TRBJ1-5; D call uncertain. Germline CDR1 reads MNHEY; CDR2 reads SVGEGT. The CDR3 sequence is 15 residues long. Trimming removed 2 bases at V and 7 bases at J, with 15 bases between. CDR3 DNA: TGTGCCAGCAGTTACGGCTCGGTAACAAGCCAGCCCCAGCATTTT. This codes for CASSYGSVTSQPQHF.

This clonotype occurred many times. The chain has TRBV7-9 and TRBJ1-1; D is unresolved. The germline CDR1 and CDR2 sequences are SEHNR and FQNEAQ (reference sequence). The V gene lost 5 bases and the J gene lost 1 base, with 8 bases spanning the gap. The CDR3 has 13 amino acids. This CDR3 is CASSTTENTEAFF. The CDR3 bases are TGTGCCAGCAGCACTACAGAGAACACTGAAGCTTTCTTT.

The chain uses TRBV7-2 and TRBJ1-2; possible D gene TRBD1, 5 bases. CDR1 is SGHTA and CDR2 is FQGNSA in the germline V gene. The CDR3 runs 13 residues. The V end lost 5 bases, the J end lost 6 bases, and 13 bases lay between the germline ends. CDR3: CASSASQGDGYTF. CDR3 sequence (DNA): TGTGCCAGCAGCGCCAGTCAGGGCGATGGCTACACCTTC.

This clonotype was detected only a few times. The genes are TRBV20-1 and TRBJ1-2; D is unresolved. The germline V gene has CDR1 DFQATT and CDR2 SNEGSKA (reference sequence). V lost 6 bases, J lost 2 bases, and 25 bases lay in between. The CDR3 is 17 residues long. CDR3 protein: CSAPGTVEQPVNYGYTF. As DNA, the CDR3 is TGCAGTGCCCCGGGCACGGTTGAACAGCCCGTAAACTATGGCTACACCTTC.